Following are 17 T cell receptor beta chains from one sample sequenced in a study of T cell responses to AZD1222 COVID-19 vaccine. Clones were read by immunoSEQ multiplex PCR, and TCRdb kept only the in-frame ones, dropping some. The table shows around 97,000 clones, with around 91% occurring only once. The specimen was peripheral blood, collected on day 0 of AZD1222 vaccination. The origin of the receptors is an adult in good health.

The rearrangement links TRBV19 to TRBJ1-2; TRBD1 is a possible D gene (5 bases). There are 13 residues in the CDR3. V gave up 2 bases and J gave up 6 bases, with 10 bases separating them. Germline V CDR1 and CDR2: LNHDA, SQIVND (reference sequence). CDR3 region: CASSISGYHGYTF. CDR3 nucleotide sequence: TGTGCCAGTAGTATATCAGGGTACCATGGCTACACCTTC.

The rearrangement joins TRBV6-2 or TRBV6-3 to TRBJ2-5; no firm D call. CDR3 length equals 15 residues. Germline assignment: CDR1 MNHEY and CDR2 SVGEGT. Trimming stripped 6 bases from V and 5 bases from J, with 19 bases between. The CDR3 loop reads CASSSLNSRRETQYF. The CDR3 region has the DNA TGTGCCAGCAGCTCCCTAAACTCCCGTCGGGAGACCCAGTACTTC.

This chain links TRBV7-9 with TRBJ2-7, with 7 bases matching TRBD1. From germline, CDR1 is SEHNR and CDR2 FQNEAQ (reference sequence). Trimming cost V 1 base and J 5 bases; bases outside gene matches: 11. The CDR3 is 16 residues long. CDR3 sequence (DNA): TGTGCCAGCAGCTTAGGTCCTAACAGGGGCATCGACGAGCAGTACTTC. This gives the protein CASSLGPNRGIDEQYF.

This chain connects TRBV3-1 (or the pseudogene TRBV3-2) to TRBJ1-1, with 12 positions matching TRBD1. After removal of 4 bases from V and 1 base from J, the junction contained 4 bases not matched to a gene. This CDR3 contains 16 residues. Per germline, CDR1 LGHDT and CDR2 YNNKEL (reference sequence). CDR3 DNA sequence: TGTGCCAGCAGCCTGGGACAGGGGGCGGGGAACACTGAAGCTTTCTTT. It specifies CASSLGQGAGNTEAFF.

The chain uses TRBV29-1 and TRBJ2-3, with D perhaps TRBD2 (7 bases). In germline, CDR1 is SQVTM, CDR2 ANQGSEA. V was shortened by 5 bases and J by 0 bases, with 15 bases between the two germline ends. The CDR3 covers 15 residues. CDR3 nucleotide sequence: TGCAGCGTTCAAGGGGGGGCCTTTAGCACAGATACGCAGTATTTT. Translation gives CSVQGGAFSTDTQYF.

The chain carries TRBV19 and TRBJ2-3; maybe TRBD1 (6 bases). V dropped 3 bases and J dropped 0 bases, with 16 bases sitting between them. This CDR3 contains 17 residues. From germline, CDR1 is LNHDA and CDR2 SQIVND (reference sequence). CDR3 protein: CASSMARQAGSTDTQYF. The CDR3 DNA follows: TGTGCCAGTAGTATGGCTCGACAGGCCGGGAGCACAGATACGCAGTATTTT.

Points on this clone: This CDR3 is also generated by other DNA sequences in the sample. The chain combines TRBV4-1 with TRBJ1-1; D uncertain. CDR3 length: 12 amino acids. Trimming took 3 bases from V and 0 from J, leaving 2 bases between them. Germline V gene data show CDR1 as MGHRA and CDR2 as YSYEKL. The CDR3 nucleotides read TGCGCCAGCAGCCACTTGAACACTGAAGCTTTCTTT. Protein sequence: CASSHLNTEAFF.

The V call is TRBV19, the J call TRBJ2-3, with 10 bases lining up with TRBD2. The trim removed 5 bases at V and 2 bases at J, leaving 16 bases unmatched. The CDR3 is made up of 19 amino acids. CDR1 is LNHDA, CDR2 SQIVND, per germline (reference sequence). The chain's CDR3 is CASSPSGTSVSLSTDTQYF. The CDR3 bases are TGTGCCAGTAGTCCCAGCGGGACTAGCGTATCCCTTTCCACAGATACGCAGTATTTT. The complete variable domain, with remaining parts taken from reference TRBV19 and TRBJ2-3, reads DGGITQSPKYLFRKEGQNVTLSCEQNLNHDAMYWYRQDPGQGLRLIYYSQIVNDFQKGDIAEGYSVSREKKESFPLTVTSAQKNPTAFYLCASSPSGTSVSLSTDTQYFGPGTRLTVL.

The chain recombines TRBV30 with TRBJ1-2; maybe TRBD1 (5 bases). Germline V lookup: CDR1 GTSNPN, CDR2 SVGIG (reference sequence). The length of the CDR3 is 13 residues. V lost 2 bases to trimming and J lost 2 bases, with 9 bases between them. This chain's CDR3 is CAWSPGENYGYTF. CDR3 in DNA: TGTGCCTGGAGTCCGGGGGAGAACTATGGCTACACCTTC.

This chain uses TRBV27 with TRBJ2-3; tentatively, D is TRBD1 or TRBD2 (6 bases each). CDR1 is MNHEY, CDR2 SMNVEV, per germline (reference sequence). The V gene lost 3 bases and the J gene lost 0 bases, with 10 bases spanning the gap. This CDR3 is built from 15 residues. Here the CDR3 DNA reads TGTGCCAGCAGTTTTACAGGGACTAGCACAGATACGCAGTATTTT. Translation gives CASSFTGTSTDTQYF.

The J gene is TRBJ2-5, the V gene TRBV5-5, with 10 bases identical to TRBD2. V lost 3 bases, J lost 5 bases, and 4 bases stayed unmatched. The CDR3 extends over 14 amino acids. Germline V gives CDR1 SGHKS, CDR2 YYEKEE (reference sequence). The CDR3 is CASSSMTSGETQYF. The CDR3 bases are TGTGCCAGCAGCTCGATGACTAGCGGGGAGACCCAGTACTTC.

The CDR3 loop is CAWISTGNSPLHF. CDR3 coding DNA: TGTGCCTGGATATCGACGGGGAATTCACCCCTCCACTTT. V gene TRBV30 combines with J gene TRBJ1-6; D remains unclear. This CDR3 is built from 13 residues. The V gene lost 4 bases and the J gene lost 7 bases, with 11 bases spanning the gap. The germline V gene has CDR1 GTSNPN and CDR2 SVGIG (reference sequence).

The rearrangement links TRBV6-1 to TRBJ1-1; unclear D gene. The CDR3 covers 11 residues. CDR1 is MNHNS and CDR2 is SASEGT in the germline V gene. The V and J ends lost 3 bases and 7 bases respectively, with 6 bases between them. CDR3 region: CASSELGEAFF. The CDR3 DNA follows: TGTGCCAGCAGTGAGCTGGGTGAAGCTTTCTTT.

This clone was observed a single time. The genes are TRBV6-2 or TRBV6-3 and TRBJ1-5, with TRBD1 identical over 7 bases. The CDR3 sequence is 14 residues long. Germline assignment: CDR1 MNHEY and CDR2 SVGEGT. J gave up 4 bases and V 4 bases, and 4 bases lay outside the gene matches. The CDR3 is CASSSTGQNQPQHF. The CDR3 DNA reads TGTGCCAGCAGTTCCACGGGACAGAATCAGCCCCAGCATTTT.

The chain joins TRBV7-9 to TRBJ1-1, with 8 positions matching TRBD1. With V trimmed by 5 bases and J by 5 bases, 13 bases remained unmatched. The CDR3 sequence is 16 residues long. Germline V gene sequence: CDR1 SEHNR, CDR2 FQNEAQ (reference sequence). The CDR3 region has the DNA TGTGCCAGCAGCCACCCTCGGGGACAGGCAAGGACTGAAGCTTTCTTT. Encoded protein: CASSHPRGQARTEAFF.

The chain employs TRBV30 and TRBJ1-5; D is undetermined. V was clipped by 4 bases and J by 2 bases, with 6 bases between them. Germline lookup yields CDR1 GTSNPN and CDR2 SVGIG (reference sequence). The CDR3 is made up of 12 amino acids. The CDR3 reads CAWNTGNQPQHF. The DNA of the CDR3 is TGTGCCTGGAATACGGGCAATCAGCCCCAGCATTTT.

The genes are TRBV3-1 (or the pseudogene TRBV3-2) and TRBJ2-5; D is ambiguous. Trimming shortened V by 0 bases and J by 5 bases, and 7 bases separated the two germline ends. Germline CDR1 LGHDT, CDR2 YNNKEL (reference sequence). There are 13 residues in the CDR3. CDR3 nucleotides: TGTGCCAGCAGCCAAGAGGGCTGGGAGACCCAGTACTTC. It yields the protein CASSQEGWETQYF.